This T cell receptor beta chain appears in the sequencing data of a study of blood T cell repertoires in COVID-19. Study overall: Collection of acute and convalescent COVID-19 samples took place in the United States, Italy and Spain. The analysed material was cDNA or gDNA that came from T cells, B-cell-depleted T cells, or PBMCs.

Original handling: Cell counts per sample came from amplifying reference gene primers. The repertoire was sequenced with immunoSEQ multiplex PCR; TCRdb's copy has only in-frame clones and lacks some. V and J calls and clone size are as listed in that table; D and trimming were resolved from the DNA. This sample has about 520,000 clones, with approximately 85% found just once. Per germline, CDR1 GTSNPN and CDR2 SVGIG (reference sequence). The CDR3 has 16 residues. Trimming at V came to 3 bases and at J to 4 bases, leaving 7 bases not matched to a gene. This TCR was recovered from a human donor in a cohort sampled during active COVID-19. The chain links TRBV30 to TRBJ2-1; 12 bases align to TRBD2. Sequenced: peripheral blood. In DNA, the CDR3 is TGTGCCTGGAGCGCGTCCGGGACTAGCGGGTACAATGAGCAGTTCTTC. Translation gives CAWSASGTSGYNEQFF.